The rows below give T cell receptor beta chains drawn from one sample of a study of shared clonotypes between healthy human individuals. Clones were sequenced by immunoSEQ multiplex PCR, and TCRdb holds only the in-frame ones, with some missing. The sample consists of approximately 250,000 clones, 65% of them appearing once. The source material was memory CD4+ T cells sorted from blood. These receptor sequences come from a man aged 30 to 45 in good health. CDR3s include the opening cysteine and the closing phenylalanine or tryptophan. Each record gives: D gene, V gene, clone size, J gene, CDR3 protein, CDR3 DNA. The D gene is left open where the match is weak. Clone sizes are given selectively: once, few, many, or a class where the clone is expanded.

TRBD1,TRBV5-1,.,TRBJ2-7,CASTRDRTYEQYF,TGCGCCAGCACGAGGGACAGGACATACGAGCAGTACTTC
.,TRBV29-1,.,TRBJ2-1,CSVEEEPFF,TGCAGCGTTGAAGAAGAGCCGTTCTTC
.,TRBV19,.,TRBJ2-7,CASSLASARTPYEQYF,TGTGCCAGTAGTCTGGCTAGCGCAAGAACACCCTACGAGCAGTACTTC
.,TRBV20-1,few,TRBJ2-7,CSASYGKQYF,TGCAGTGCTAGCTATGGAAAGCAGTACTTC
.,TRBV6-5,few,TRBJ2-6,CASSSTGANVLTF,TGTGCCAGCAGTTCTACTGGGGCCAACGTCCTGACTTTC
.,TRBV29-1,few,TRBJ2-1,CSVEGRISYNEQFF,TGCAGCGTTGAGGGGAGGATTTCCTACAATGAGCAGTTCTTC
TRBD2,TRBV7-6,few,TRBJ2-1,CASSLIAGEGRNEQFF,TGTGCCAGCAGCTTGATAGCGGGAGAGGGGAGAAATGAGCAGTTCTTC
.,TRBV5-1,.,TRBJ2-3,CASSLYVEGTQYF,TGCGCCAGCAGCTTGTACGTTGAGGGTACGCAGTATTTT
.,TRBV7-2,.,TRBJ2-1,CASSLRDTYNEQFF,TGTGCCAGCAGCTTAAGGGACACCTACAATGAGCAGTTCTTC
.,TRBV28,few,TRBJ1-1,CASSPYYASQGGTEAFF,TGTGCCAGCAGTCCATACTACGCCTCACAGGGTGGCACTGAAGCTTTCTTT
.,TRBV28,.,TRBJ2-7,CASSLNTIRDQYF,TGTGCCAGCAGTTTAAATACCATTCGGGATCAGTACTTC
.,TRBV7-2,.,TRBJ2-3,CASSLGGGADTQYF,TGTGCCAGCAGCTTAGGAGGTGGGGCAGATACGCAGTATTTT
.,TRBV28,.,TRBJ1-5,CASTIPGEYQPQHF,TGTGCCAGCACCATTCCAGGGGAGTATCAGCCCCAGCATTTT
.,TRBV18,few,TRBJ2-3,CASSDGTYDTQYF,TGTGCCAGCTCAGACGGGACTTACGACACGCAGTATTTT
.,TRBV6-6,.,TRBJ1-1,CASSATANTEAFF,TGTGCCAGCAGTGCAACAGCGAACACTGAAGCTTTCTTT
.,TRBV7-9,.,TRBJ2-5,CASRRTGGEETQYF,TGTGCCAGCCGACGCACGGGGGGCGAAGAGACCCAGTACTTC
TRBD2,TRBV2,.,TRBJ2-5,CASRRRGMASGAQETQYF,TGTGCCAGCAGGCGTCGGGGGATGGCTAGCGGGGCCCAAGAGACCCAGTACTTC
TRBD2,TRBV28,.,TRBJ2-7,CASVIGTSGKYEQYF,TGTGCCAGCGTTATAGGGACTAGCGGGAAGTACGAGCAGTACTTC
.,TRBV5-5,.,TRBJ2-2,CASSLGHIATGELFF,TGTGCCAGCAGCTTGGGACATATAGCCACCGGGGAGCTGTTTTTT
.,TRBV19,.,TRBJ2-3,CASSTPGTTQYF,TGTGCCAGTTCTACCCCAGGGACTACGCAGTATTTT
.,TRBV5-4,.,TRBJ2-3,CASSLSVGGDTQYF,TGTGCCAGCAGCTTGTCGGTGGGCGGAGATACGCAGTATTTT
TRBD2,TRBV14,few,TRBJ2-1,CASSRRLAGPFGNEQFF,TGTGCCAGCAGCCGCAGACTAGCGGGACCCTTCGGCAATGAGCAGTTCTTC
TRBD2,TRBV19,once,TRBJ2-1,CASRLAGGNEQFF,TGTGCCAGCAGACTAGCGGGAGGAAATGAGCAGTTCTTC
.,TRBV7-6,few,TRBJ2-5,CASSLARQETQYF,TGTGCCAGCAGCTTAGCGCGGCAAGAGACCCAGTACTTC
TRBD2,TRBV5-1,few,TRBJ2-1,CASSWELAGGISEQFF,TGCGCCAGCAGCTGGGAACTAGCGGGAGGGATTAGTGAGCAGTTCTTC
.,TRBV11-3,.,TRBJ2-7,CASSSSEQYF,TGTGCCAGCAGCTCTAGCGAGCAGTACTTC
TRBD2,TRBV7-3,.,TRBJ2-5,CASSPGETSGLTQYF,TGTGCCAGCAGCCCCGGGGAGACTAGCGGGCTGACCCAGTACTTC
TRBD1,TRBV19,.,TRBJ1-2,CASSILWDRGSYGYTF,TGTGCCAGTAGTATTCTCTGGGACAGGGGATCGTATGGCTACACCTTC
.,TRBV27,.,TRBJ2-2,CASSSWHTGELFF,TGTGCCAGCAGTTCTTGGCACACCGGGGAGCTGTTTTTT